This T cell receptor beta chain is from a study of T cell responses to AZD1222 COVID-19 vaccine. About the study: Analyses pooled second doses at about 4 or about 12 weeks. Broader study findings: Just a handful of AZD1222 recipients were seropositive at baseline. Donors were chiefly white British, with a greater number of females, and clonal diversity was perhaps underestimated. Spike as a whole was targeted by vaccine-associated CD4 TCRs, dominant at 160-218 and 743-854.

Worth noting for this clone: What it recognizes is unknown.

Sequencing used immunoSEQ multiplex PCR; TCRdb keeps in-frame clones, though not all of them. This table has around 180,000 clones, 80% to 90% appearing once. The germline CDR1 and CDR2 sequences are SGHRS and YFSETQ. The CDR3 runs to 15 residues. V was cut by 0 bases and J by 4 bases, with 13 bases left in between. This clonotype originated in an adult in good health. J is TRBJ1-1 and V is TRBV5-1; D is ambiguous. Sequencing used peripheral blood, obtained on day 0 of AZD1222 vaccination. The CDR3 coding sequence is TGCGCCAGCAGCTTGGCCTTCTCCCGGGTCACTGAAGCTTTCTTT. Translation: CASSLAFSRVTEAFF.